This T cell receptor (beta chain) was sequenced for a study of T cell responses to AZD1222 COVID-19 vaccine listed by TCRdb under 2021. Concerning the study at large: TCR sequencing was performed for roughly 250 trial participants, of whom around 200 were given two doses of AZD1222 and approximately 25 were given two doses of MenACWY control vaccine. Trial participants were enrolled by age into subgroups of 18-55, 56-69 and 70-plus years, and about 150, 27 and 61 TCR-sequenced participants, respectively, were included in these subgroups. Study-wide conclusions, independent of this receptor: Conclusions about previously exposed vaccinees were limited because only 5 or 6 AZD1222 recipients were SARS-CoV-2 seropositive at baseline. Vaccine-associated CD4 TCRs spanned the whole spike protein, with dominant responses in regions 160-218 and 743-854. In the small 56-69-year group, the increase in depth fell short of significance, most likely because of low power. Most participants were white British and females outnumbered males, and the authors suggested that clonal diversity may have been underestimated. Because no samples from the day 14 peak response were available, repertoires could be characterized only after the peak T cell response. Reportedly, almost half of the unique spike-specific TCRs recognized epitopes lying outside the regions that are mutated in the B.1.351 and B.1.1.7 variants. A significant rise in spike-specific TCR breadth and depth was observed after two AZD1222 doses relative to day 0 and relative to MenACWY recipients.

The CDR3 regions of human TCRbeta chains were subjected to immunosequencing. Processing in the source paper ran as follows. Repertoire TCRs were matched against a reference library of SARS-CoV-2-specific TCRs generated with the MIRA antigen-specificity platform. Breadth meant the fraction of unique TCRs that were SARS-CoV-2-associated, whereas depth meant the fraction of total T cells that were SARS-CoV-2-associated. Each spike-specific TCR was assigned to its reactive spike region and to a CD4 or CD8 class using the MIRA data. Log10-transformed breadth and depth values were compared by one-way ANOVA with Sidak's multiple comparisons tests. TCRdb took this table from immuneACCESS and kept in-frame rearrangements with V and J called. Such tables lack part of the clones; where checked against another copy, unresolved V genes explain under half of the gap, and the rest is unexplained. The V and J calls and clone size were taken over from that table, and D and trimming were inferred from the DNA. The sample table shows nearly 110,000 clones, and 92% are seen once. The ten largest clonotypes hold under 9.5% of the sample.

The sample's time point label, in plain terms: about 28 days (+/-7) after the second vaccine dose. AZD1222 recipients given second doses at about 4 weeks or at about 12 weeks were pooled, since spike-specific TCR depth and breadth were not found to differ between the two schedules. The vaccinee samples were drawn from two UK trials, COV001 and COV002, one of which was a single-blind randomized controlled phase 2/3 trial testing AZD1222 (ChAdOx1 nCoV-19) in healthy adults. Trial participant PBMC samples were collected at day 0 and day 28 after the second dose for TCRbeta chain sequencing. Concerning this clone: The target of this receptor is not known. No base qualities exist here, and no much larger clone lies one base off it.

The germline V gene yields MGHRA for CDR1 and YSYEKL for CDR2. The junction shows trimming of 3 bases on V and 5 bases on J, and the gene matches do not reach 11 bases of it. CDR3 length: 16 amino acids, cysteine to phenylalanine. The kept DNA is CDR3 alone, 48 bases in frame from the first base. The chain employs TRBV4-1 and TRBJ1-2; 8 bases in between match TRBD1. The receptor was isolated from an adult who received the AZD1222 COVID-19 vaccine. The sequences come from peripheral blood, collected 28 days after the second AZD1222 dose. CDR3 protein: CASSHLRQGLSYGYTF. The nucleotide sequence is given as TGCGCCAGCAGCCACTTAAGACAGGGGCTTAGTTATGGCTACACCTTC.